This TCR beta chain originates from a study of shared clonotypes between healthy human individuals. The CDR3 loop spans 14 amino acids. V lost 5 bases to trimming and J lost 1 base, with 12 bases between them. Germline loops: CDR1 SGHTA, CDR2 FQGNSA. The authors ran unsorted PBMC replicate PCRs on about 320 ng DNA, 25,000 to 35,000 T cell genomes. Researchers sequenced unsorted PBMC DNA using ten immunoSEQ deep assay plates. Study processing details: ImmunoSEQ output held junction-only sequences without quality scores, so filtering differed. The assay was immunoSEQ multiplex PCR, and TCRdb's table has in-frame clones only and misses some. The V and J calls and clone size were taken over from that table, and D and trimming were inferred from the DNA. This table has about 520,000 clones, around 73% appearing once.

This chain joins TRBV7-2 and TRBJ2-7, with D maybe TRBD1 (6 bases). The receptor's source is a woman between 40 and 55 years old in good health. Some clones in this sample may be carry-over from other donors' samples. Sample: PBMCs. The CDR3 coding sequence is TGTGCCAGCAGCCGACAGGACGTATCCTACGAGCAGTACTTC. Translation gives CASSRQDVSYEQYF.